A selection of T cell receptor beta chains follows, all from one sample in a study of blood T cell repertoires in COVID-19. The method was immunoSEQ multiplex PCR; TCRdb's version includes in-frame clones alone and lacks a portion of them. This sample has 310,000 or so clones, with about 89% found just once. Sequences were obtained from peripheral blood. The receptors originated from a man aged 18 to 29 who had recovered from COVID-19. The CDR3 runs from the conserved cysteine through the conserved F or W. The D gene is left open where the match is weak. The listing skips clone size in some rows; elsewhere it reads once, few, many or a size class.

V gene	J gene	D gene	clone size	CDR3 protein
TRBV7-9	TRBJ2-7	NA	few	CASSFEGVKAYEQYF
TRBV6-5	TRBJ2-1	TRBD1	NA	CASRPRQGSNNEQFF
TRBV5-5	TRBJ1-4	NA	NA	CASSLGGGAKMFF
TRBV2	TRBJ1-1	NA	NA	CASSVRLRAFF
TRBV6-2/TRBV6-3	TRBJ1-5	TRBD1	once	CASSYLRDRVNQPQHF
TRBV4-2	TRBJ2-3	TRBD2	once	CASSQERLASTDTQYF
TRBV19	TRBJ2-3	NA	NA	CASSITPADTQYF
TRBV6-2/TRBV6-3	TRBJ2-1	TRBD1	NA	CASSWTGVQFF
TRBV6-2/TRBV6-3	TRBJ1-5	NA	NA	CASSYGLDQPQHF
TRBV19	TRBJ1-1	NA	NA	CASSINKPNTEAFF
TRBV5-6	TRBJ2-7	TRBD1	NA	CASSPLVGQGLSYEQYF
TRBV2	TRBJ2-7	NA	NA	CASSDGLKSYEQYF
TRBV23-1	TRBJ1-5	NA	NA	CASGKAGHMSSNQPQHF
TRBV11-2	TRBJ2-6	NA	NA	CAHRGGGANVLTF
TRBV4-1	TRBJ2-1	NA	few	CASSQDYSRPGGEQFF
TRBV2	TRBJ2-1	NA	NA	CASRPRGSYNEQFF
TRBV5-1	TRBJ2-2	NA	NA	CASSLGPAGANTGELFF
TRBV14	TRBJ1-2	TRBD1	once	CASSLPGQGTYGYTF
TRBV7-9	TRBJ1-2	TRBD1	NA	CASSTGGLIYGYTF
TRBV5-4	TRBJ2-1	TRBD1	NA	CASSLDRDRDNEQFF
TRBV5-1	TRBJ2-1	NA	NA	CASSLALGDEQFF
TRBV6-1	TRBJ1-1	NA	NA	CASSDQDKTEAFF